This entry lists 27 T cell receptor beta chains sequenced from one sample in a study of T cells in Graves' hyperthyroidism and ophthalmopathy (dated by TCRdb to between 2019 and 2020). The library was obtained by multiplex PCR. Instrument on record: Illumina HiSeq 2000. Amplification of TCR beta CDR3 regions was carried out from RNA transcripts. For the first round of RT-PCR on the TCR CDR3, the HTBI primer set was used together with the Qiagen OneStep RT-PCR kit. TCRdb trimmed public reads at Q25 via fastp, called clones via MiXCR and kept in-frame beta chains. Each entry merges the rows of one CDR3 protein and shows their most common DNA and genes. This sample holds 490,000 or so distinct CDR3 sequences; about 16% were observed only once. Of the sample, less than 30% falls within the top ten clones. Material for sequencing was blood. These receptors were taken from a woman aged 25-40 years with Graves' ophthalmopathy.

This clonotype turned up a few times. This sequence joins TRBV19 and TRBJ2-7, with a tentative D call TRBD2 (6 bases). V was clipped by 3 bases and J by 1 base, with 10 bases between them. The germline V gene has CDR1 LNHDA and CDR2 SQIVND (reference sequence). The length of the CDR3 is 14 residues. Here the CDR3 reads CASSMRGPSYEQYF. The DNA of the CDR3 is TGTGCCAGTAGTATGCGGGGCCCGTCCTACGAGCAGTACTTC. Full variable domain (remainder filled in from reference TRBV19 and TRBJ2-7): DGGITQSPKYLFRKEGQNVTLSCEQNLNHDAMYWYRQDPGQGLRLIYYSQIVNDFQKGDIAEGYSVSREKKESFPLTVTSAQKNPTAFYLCASSMRGPSYEQYFGPGTRLTVT.

This clonotype has at least ten counts. The chain joins TRBV15 to TRBJ2-5, with 10 positions matching TRBD1. J gave up 5 bases and V 0 bases, and 3 bases lay outside the gene matches. This CDR3 has 15 amino acids. Germline V gene sequence: CDR1 LNHNV, CDR2 YYDKDF (reference sequence). Here the CDR3 reads CATSRDPGQGETQYF. The CDR3, as DNA: TGTGCCACCAGCAGAGACCCGGGACAGGGGGAGACCCAGTACTTC.

This clonotype was seen a handful of times. The chain joins TRBV29-1 to TRBJ1-4, with D tentatively TRBD1 (5 bases). The germline V gene has CDR1 SQVTM and CDR2 ANQGSEA. Trimming left V 6 bases short and J 3 bases short, with 8 bases between. The CDR3 loop spans 12 amino acids. The CDR3 loop reads CSVRDANEKLFF. The CDR3 DNA sequence: TGCAGCGTCCGGGACGCTAATGAAAAACTGTTTTTT.

This clonotype was observed a handful of times. The rearrangement uses TRBV20-1 and TRBJ1-4, with D uncertain. Germline-derived CDR1 and CDR2 are DFQATT and SNEGSKA (reference sequence). The length of the CDR3 is 13 residues. Trimming left V 5 bases short and J 0 bases short, with 7 bases between. CDR3: CSAARATNEKLFF. DNA of the CDR3: TGCAGTGCTGCCAGAGCAACTAATGAAAAACTGTTTTTT.

This clonotype was recorded at least ten times. The chain carries TRBV20-1 and TRBJ2-7; D is ambiguous. V gave up 3 bases and J gave up 4 bases, with 7 bases separating them. The length of the CDR3 is 11 residues. The germline V gene encodes CDR1 DFQATT and CDR2 SNEGSKA (reference sequence). CDR3: CSARIIYEQYF. The CDR3 DNA reads TGCAGTGCTAGGATAATATACGAGCAGTACTTC.

J is TRBJ2-1 and V is TRBV4-3; 7 bases map to TRBD2. The V gene's germline CDR1 is LGHNA and CDR2 YSLEER. Unmatched junction bases numbered 7, after V lost 0 bases and J lost 2 bases. CDR3 length equals 17 residues. CDR3 region: CASSQDAAGVPYNEQFF. The CDR3 bases are TGCGCCAGCAGCCAAGACGCGGCGGGAGTCCCCTACAATGAGCAGTTCTTC.

This clonotype appeared many times. This chain links TRBV6-2 or TRBV6-3 with TRBJ1-4; no reliable D call. Germline CDR1 and CDR2: MNHEY and SVGEGT. The V and J ends lost 3 bases and 5 bases respectively, with 13 bases between them. This CDR3 spans 15 amino acids. This CDR3 reads CASSYLSGPNEKLFF. For the CDR3, the DNA is TGTGCCAGCAGTTATCTCAGCGGACCAAATGAAAAACTGTTTTTT.

CDR3 sequence reads: CASSPPPWETQYF. The CDR3 region has the DNA TGTGCCAGCAGCCCTCCACCCTGGGAAACGCAGTATTTT. V and J are TRBV7-2 and TRBJ2-3; D remains unclear. The CDR3 length is 13 residues. V lost 5 bases, J lost 9 bases, and 15 bases lay in between. The germline V gene has CDR1 SGHTA and CDR2 FQGNSA.

The V call is TRBV24-1, the J call TRBJ2-6; no definite D call. CDR3 length equals 15 residues. Germline V CDR1 and CDR2: KGHDR, SFDVKD. The V and J ends lost 3 bases and 1 base respectively, with 6 bases between them. CDR3 coding DNA: TGTGCCACCAGTGATGCCCTGTCTGGGGCCAACGTCCTGACTTTC. Its protein product is CATSDALSGANVLTF.

This clonotype was counted ten times or more. This chain joins TRBV28 and TRBJ2-1, with TRBD2 identical over 13 bases. The germline V gene has CDR1 MDHEN and CDR2 SYDVKM. The CDR3 consists of 16 residues. V dropped 4 bases and J dropped 4; count of bases not matched to a gene: 4. CDR3 DNA: TGTGCCAGCAGTTCTTTGACTAGCGGGAGGTACAATGAGCAGTTCTTC. Translation: CASSSLTSGRYNEQFF.

The gene calls are TRBV6-1 and TRBJ1-5; D unclear. V was trimmed by 7 bases and J by 6 bases, leaving 16 bases between them. Germline loops: CDR1 MNHNS, CDR2 SASEGT. The length of the CDR3 is 14 residues. CDR3 sequence (DNA): TGTGCCAGCACCAACGAGGGATTTGGTCAGCCCCAGCATTTT. It specifies CASTNEGFGQPQHF.

This clonotype has at least ten counts. The CDR3: CASRLSGRAQETQYF. As DNA, the CDR3 is TGTGCCAGCAGGCTTAGCGGGAGGGCCCAAGAGACCCAGTACTTC. V usage is TRBV6-1 and J usage is TRBJ2-5; 11 nucleotides match TRBD2. The V gene's germline CDR1 is MNHNS and CDR2 SASEGT. The length of the CDR3 is 15 residues. V gave up 6 bases and J gave up 1 base; unmatched junction bases: 4.

The chain employs TRBV5-5 and TRBJ1-5; the match to TRBD1 covers 9 bases. V lost 2 bases to trimming and J lost 2 bases; unmatched junction nucleotides: 5. This CDR3 has 16 amino acids. CDR1 is SGHKS and CDR2 is YYEKEE in the germline V gene (reference sequence). For the CDR3, the DNA is TGTGCCAGCAGCTTCAGGACAGGGGTTGGCAATCAGCCCCAGCATTTT. Translating it yields CASSFRTGVGNQPQHF.

This clonotype was observed at least ten times. CDR3 residues: CASSPDRGPEAFF. The CDR3 nucleotides are TGTGCCAGCTCACCGGACAGGGGGCCTGAAGCTTTCTTT. The chain joins TRBV18 to TRBJ1-1; TRBD1 agrees at 11 bases. CDR1 KGHSH and CDR2 LQKENI come from the germline V gene. This CDR3 is built from 13 residues. J lost 6 bases, V lost 3 bases, and 0 bases had no gene match.

This clonotype was detected ten times or more. This chain uses TRBV12-3 or TRBV12-4 with TRBJ2-5; D is unclear. There are 13 residues in the CDR3. V lost 3 bases, J lost 5 bases, and 10 bases lay in between. The CDR3 coding sequence is TGTGCCAGCAGTTTCGGAATTCGGGAGACCCAGTACTTC. It encodes CASSFGIRETQYF.

Turning to this clonotype: Given a much more abundant clone one base away, this may be a read error. The V call is TRBV20-1, the J call TRBJ2-3; 8 nucleotides align to TRBD2. Losses at the gene ends were 6 bases for V and 0 bases for J; bases not matched to a gene: 8. The CDR3 loop spans 15 amino acids. Germline loops: CDR1 DFQATT, CDR2 SNEGSKA (reference sequence). Written as DNA, the CDR3 is TGCAGTGCAGCCATAGCGGGGATCAGCACAGATACGCAGTATTTT. Its protein is CSAAIAGISTDTQYF.

This clonotype came up many times. Compared with germline, one end of the junction differs, possibly owing to a read error. V is TRBV11-2 and J is TRBJ1-6, with 8 bases aligning to TRBD1. The CDR3 has 16 residues. CDR1 SGHAT and CDR2 FQNNGV come from the germline V gene. The CDR3 DNA reads TGTGCCAGCACCTTATTGGCCCGGACAGGGAATTCACCCCTCCACTTT. Protein: CASTLLARTGNSPLHF. Using reference TRBV11-2 and TRBJ1-6 for the parts outside the CDR3, the full variable domain is EAGVAQSPRYKIIEKRQSVAFWCNPISGHATLYWYQQILGQGPKLLIQFQNNGVVDDSQLPKDRFSAERLKGVDSTLKIQPAKLEDSAVYLCASTLLARTGNSPLHFGNGTRLTVT.

This clonotype was observed a few times. The chain recombines TRBV29-1 with TRBJ2-1, with D possibly matching TRBD1 (7 bases). From germline, CDR1 is SQVTM and CDR2 ANQGSEA. V lost 6 bases and J 10 bases, leaving 22 bases between the germline ends. The CDR3 contains 14 residues. CDR3 amino acids: CSVYAQGDFREQFF. CDR3 coding DNA: TGCAGCGTCTACGCTCAGGGGGACTTTCGAGAGCAGTTCTTC.

A word on this clonotype: A much larger clone differs from this one at a single base, so this may be a read error. CDR3 amino acids: CANSLAQGNTGELFF. In nucleotides, the CDR3 is TGTGCCAACAGCTTGGCCCAGGGAAACACCGGGGAGCTGTTTTTT. The chain joins TRBV5-5 to TRBJ2-2; possible D gene TRBD1, 5 bases. The CDR3 runs 15 residues. Germline loops: CDR1 SGHKS, CDR2 YYEKEE (reference sequence).

This clonotype turned up a few times. V and J are TRBV6-2 or TRBV6-3 and TRBJ2-1; 10 bases fit TRBD2. This CDR3 spans 15 amino acids. Germline assignment: CDR1 MNHEY and CDR2 SVGEGT. Trimming at V came to 3 bases and at J to 7 bases, leaving 6 bases not matched to a gene. The CDR3 sequence: CASSYASGRRNEQFF. The CDR3 DNA is TGTGCCAGCAGTTATGCTAGCGGGAGACGAAATGAGCAGTTCTTC.

This clonotype showed up just a few times. This may stem from a read error, because a much larger clone lies one nucleotide away. This sequence joins TRBV28 and TRBJ2-7; D is perhaps TRBD1 (6 bases). This CDR3 contains 12 residues. Trimming pared 8 bases from V and 3 bases from J, leaving 11 bases between. The germline V gene encodes CDR1 MDHEN and CDR2 SYDVKM. The CDR3 DNA sequence: TGTGCCAGCGCCAGGGGTTACTACGAGCAGTACTTC. It codes for CASARGYYEQYF. The entire variable domain, with the rest obtained from reference TRBV28 and TRBJ2-7, is as follows: DVKVTQSSRYLVKRTGEKVFLECVQDMDHENMFWYRQDPGLGLRLIYFSYDVKMKEKGDIPEGYSVSREKKERFSLILESASTNQTSMYLCASARGYYEQYFGPGTRLTVT.

The chain is built from TRBV6-2 or TRBV6-3 and TRBJ2-4; D gene unclear. CDR1 and CDR2 from the germline V gene are MNHEY and SVGEGT. The CDR3 runs to 15 residues. The germline V and J ends were trimmed by 0 bases and 6 bases, with 12 bases remaining between them. In nucleotides, the CDR3 is TGTGCCAGCAGTTACTCGATGGCCCAAGGAAACATTCAGTACTTC. Protein sequence: CASSYSMAQGNIQYF.

This clonotype has only a few counts. The CDR3 is CSAGTGEETQYF. The CDR3 DNA sequence: TGCAGTGCCGGGACAGGGGAAGAGACCCAGTACTTC. The gene calls are TRBV20-1 and TRBJ2-5; 10 bases align to TRBD1. Germline V gene lookup returns CDR1 DFQATT and CDR2 SNEGSKA (reference sequence). This CDR3 has 12 residues. Unmatched junction bases numbered 1, after V lost 6 bases and J lost 3 bases.

This clonotype was counted at least ten times. The genes are TRBV18 and TRBJ1-2, with D unresolved. This CDR3 region has 13 residues. The germline V gene encodes CDR1 KGHSH and CDR2 LQKENI. The V and J ends lost 2 bases and 5 bases respectively, with 9 bases between them. CDR3 sequence reads: CASSPKGNYGYTF. Written as DNA, the CDR3 is TGTGCCAGCTCACCAAAGGGTAATTATGGCTACACCTTC. The complete variable domain, with remaining parts taken from reference TRBV18 and TRBJ1-2, reads NAGVMQNPRHLVRRRGQEARLRCSPMKGHSHVYWYRQLPEEGLKFMVYLQKENIIDESGMPKERFSAEFPKEGPSILRIQQVVRGDSAAYFCASSPKGNYGYTFGSGTRLTVV.

This clonotype was seen a handful of times. The gene calls are TRBV20-1 and TRBJ2-7; D may be TRBD1 or TRBD2 (5 bases each). Germline CDR1 is DFQATT and CDR2 is SNEGSKA (reference sequence). The CDR3 runs 17 residues. Trimming cost V 0 bases and J 0 bases, with 18 bases left between them. CDR3 in amino acids: CSARDPPGTEGSYEQYF. The CDR3 nucleotides are TGCAGTGCTAGAGATCCCCCCGGGACGGAAGGCTCCTACGAGCAGTACTTC.

The chain couples TRBV19 to TRBJ1-2; 7 bases are a match to TRBD1. Germline-derived CDR1 and CDR2 are LNHDA and SQIVND (reference sequence). V shed 1 base, J shed 6 bases, and the junction held 2 bases outside the gene matches. This CDR3 has 13 amino acids. CDR3 region: CASSIGQGDGYTF. CDR3 DNA: TGTGCCAGTAGTATAGGACAGGGTGATGGCTACACCTTC.

This clonotype showed up many times. J is TRBJ2-7 and V is TRBV4-3; no clear D. Germline V gene lookup returns CDR1 LGHNA and CDR2 YSLEER. V lost 0 bases, J lost 4 bases, and 10 bases lay in between. This CDR3 has 14 amino acids. The CDR3 protein is CASSQETRSYEQYF. The CDR3 coding sequence is TGCGCCAGCAGCCAAGAGACACGGTCGTACGAGCAGTACTTC.